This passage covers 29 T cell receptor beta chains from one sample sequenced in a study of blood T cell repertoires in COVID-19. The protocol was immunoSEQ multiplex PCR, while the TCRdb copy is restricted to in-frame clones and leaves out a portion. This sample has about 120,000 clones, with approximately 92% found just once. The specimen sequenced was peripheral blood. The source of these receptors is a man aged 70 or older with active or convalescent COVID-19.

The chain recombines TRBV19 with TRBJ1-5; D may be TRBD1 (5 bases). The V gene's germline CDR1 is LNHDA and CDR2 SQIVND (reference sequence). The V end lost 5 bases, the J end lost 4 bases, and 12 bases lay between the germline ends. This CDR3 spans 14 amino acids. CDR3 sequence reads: CASSAGPSNQPQHF. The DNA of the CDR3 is TGTGCCAGTAGTGCGGGGCCCTCGAATCAGCCCCAGCATTTT.

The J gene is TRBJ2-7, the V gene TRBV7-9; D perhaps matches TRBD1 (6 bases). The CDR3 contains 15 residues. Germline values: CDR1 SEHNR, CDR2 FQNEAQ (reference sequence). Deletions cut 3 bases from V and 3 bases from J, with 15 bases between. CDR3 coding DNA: TGTGCCAGCAGCTTCATCACAGGGATGGACTACGAGCAGTACTTC. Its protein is CASSFITGMDYEQYF.

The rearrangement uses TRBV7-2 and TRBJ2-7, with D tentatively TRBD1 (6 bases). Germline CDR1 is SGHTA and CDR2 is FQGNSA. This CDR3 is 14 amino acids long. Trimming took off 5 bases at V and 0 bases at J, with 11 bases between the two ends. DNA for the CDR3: TGTGCCAGCAGCCCGGACAGAATCTCCTACGAGCAGTACTTC. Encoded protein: CASSPDRISYEQYF.

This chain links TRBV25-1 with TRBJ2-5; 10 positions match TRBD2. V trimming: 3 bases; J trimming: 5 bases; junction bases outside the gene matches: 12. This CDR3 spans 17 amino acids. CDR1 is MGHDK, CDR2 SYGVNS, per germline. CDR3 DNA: TGTGCCAGCAGTGATTGGGGGGCTAGCGGGAGTTTGGAGACCCAGTACTTC. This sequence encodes CASSDWGASGSLETQYF.

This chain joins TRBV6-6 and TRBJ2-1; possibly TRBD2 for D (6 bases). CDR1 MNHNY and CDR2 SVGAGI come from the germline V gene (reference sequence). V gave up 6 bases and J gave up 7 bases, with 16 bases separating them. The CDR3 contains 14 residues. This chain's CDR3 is CASRSPGLLNEQFF. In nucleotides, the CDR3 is TGTGCCAGCAGGTCACCGGGACTTTTAAATGAGCAGTTCTTC.

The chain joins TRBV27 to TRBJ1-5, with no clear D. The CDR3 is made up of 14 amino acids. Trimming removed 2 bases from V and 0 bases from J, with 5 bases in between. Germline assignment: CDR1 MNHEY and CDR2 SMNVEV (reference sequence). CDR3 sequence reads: CASSLEASNQPQHF. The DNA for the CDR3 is TGTGCCAGCAGTTTAGAAGCTAGCAATCAGCCCCAGCATTTT.

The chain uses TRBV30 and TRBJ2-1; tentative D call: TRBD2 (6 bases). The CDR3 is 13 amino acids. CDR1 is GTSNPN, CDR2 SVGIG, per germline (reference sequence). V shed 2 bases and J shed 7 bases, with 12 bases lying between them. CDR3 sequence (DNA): TGTGCCTGGAGTCCCCTAGCGCAGAATGAGCAGTTCTTC. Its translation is CAWSPLAQNEQFF.

The CDR3 region has the DNA TGTGCCAGCAGCTCCGGCGGGGAGGGCCCGAATCAGCCCCAGCATTTT. It yields the protein CASSSGGEGPNQPQHF. The genes are TRBV28 and TRBJ1-5; D ambiguous. Germline-derived CDR1 and CDR2 are MDHEN and SYDVKM. This CDR3 is built from 16 residues. V was shortened by 6 bases and J by 4 bases, with 19 bases between the two germline ends. Based on the CDR3 plus reference TRBV28 and TRBJ1-5, the full variable domain is DVKVTQSSRYLVKRTGEKVFLECVQDMDHENMFWYRQDPGLGLRLIYFSYDVKMKEKGDIPEGYSVSREKKERFSLILESASTNQTSMYLCASSSGGEGPNQPQHFGDGTRLSIL.

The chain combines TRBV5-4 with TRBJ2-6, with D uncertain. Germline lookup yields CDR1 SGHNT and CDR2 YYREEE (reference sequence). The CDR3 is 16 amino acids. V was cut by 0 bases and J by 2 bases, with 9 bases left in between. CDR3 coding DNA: TGTGCCAGCAGCTTGGGAAGTACTACTGGGGCCAACGTCCTGACTTTC. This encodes CASSLGSTTGANVLTF. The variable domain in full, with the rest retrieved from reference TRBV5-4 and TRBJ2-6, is ETGVTQSPTHLIKTRGQQVTLRCSSQSGHNTVSWYQQALGQGPQFIFQYYREEENGRGNFPPRFSGLQFPNYSSELNVNALELDDSALYLCASSLGSTTGANVLTFGAGSRLTVL.

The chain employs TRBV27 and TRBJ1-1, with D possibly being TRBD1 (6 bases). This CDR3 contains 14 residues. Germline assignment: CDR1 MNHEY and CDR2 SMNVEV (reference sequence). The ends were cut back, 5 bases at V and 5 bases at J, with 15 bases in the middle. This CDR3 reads CASSRRAGATEAFF. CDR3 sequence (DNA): TGTGCCAGCAGTAGGAGGGCGGGGGCGACTGAAGCTTTCTTT.

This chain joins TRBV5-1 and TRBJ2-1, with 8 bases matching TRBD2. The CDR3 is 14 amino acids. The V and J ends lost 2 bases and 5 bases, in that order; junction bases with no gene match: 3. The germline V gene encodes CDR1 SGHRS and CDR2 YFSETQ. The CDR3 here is CASSFQRENNEQFF. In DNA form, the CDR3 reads TGCGCCAGCAGCTTCCAGCGGGAGAACAATGAGCAGTTCTTC.

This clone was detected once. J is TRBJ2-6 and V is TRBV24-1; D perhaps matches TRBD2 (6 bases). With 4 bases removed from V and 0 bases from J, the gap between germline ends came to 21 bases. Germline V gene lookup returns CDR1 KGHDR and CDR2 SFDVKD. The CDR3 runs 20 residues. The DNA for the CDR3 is TGTGCCACCAGTGACCAATTACCGGGACTTACTCCCTCTGGGGCCAACGTCCTGACTTTC. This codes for CATSDQLPGLTPSGANVLTF.

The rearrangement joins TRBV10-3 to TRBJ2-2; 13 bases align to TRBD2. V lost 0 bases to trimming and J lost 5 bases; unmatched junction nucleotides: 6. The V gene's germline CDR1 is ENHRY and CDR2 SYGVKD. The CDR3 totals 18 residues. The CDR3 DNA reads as TGTGCCATCAGTGAGTCTCAATCGGGACTAGCGGGGACCGGGGAGCTGTTTTTT. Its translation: CAISESQSGLAGTGELFF.

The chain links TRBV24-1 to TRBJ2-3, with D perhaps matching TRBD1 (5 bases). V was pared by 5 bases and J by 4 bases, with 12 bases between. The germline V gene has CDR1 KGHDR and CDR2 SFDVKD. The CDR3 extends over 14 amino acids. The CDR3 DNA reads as TGTGCCACCAGTGGAACCCGACAGCCAGATACGCAGTATTTT. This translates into CATSGTRQPDTQYF.

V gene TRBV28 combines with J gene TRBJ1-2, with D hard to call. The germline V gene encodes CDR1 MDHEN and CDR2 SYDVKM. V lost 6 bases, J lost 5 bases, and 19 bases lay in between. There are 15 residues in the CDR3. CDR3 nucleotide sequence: TGTGCCAGCAGCCGGGTTGGGTATGAAGTATATGGCTACACCTTC. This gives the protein CASSRVGYEVYGYTF.

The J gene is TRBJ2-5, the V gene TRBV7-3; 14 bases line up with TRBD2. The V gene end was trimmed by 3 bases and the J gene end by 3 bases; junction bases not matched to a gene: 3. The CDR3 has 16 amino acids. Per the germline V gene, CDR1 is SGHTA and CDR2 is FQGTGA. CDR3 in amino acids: CASSLGLAGEEETQYF. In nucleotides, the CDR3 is TGTGCCAGCAGCTTGGGACTAGCGGGAGAGGAAGAGACCCAGTACTTC.

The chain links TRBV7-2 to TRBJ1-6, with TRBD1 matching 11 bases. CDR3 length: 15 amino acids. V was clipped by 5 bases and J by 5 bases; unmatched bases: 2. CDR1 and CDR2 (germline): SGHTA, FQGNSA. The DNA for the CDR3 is TGTGCCAGCAGCACGGGACAGGGGGATAATTCACCCCTCCACTTT. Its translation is CASSTGQGDNSPLHF. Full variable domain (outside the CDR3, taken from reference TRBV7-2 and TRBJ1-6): GAGVSQSPSNKVTEKGKDVELRCDPISGHTALYWYRQSLGQGLEFLIYFQGNSAPDKSGLPSDRFSAERTGGSVSTLTIQRTQQEDSAVYLCASSTGQGDNSPLHFGNGTRLTVT.

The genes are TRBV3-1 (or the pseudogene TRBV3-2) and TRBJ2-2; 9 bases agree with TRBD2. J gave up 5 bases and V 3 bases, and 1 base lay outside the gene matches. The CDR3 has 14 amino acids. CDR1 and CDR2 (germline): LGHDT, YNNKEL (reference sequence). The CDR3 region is CASSQREGTGELFF. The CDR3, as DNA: TGTGCCAGCAGCCAGCGGGAGGGGACCGGGGAGCTGTTTTTT.

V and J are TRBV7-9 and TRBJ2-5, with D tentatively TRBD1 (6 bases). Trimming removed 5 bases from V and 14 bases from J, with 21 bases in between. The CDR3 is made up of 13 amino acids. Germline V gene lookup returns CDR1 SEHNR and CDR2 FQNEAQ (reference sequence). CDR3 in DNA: TGTGCCAGCAGCCCGCTCCAACAGGGCTCCTTATACTTC. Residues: CASSPLQQGSLYF.

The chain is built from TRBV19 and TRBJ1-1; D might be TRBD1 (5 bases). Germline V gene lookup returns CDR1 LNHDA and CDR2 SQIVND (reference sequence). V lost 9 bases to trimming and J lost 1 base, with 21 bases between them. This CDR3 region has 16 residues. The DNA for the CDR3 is TGTGCCAGCGCGGGTTGGGGTAGGGGAGGGAACACTGAAGCTTTCTTT. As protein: CASAGWGRGGNTEAFF.

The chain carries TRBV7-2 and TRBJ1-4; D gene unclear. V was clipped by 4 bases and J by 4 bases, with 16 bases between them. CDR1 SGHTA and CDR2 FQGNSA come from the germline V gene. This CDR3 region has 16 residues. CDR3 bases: TGTGCCAGCAGCTCTCCTACCGGAGCGATTAATGAAAAACTGTTTTTT. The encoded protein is CASSSPTGAINEKLFF.

The CDR3 loop reads CASSRWLNQPQHF. As DNA, the CDR3 is TGTGCCAGCAGCAGGTGGTTAAATCAGCCCCAGCATTTT. V and J are TRBV6-5 and TRBJ1-5, with no clear D. Germline-derived CDR1 and CDR2 are MNHEY and SVGAGI. The ends were cut back, 6 bases at V and 4 bases at J, with 10 bases in the middle. The CDR3 is 13 amino acids.

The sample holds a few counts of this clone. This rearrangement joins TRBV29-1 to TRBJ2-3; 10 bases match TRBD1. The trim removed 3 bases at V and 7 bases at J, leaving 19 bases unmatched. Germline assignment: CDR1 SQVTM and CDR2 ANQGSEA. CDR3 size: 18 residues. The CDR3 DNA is TGCAGCGTTGAGCTTAGCGGGATGGACAGGGGGGTTTCAAATACGCAGTATTTT. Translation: CSVELSGMDRGVSNTQYF.

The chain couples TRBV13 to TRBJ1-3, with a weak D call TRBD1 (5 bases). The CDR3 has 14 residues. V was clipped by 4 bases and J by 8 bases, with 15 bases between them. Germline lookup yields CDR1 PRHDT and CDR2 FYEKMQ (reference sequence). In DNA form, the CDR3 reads TGTGCCAGCAGCTCCCTGGGAGGGGTTTACACCATATATTTT. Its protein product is CASSSLGGVYTIYF. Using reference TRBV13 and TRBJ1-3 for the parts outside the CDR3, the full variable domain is AAGVIQSPRHLIKEKRETATLKCYPIPRHDTVYWYQQGPGQDPQFLISFYEKMQSDKGSIPDRFSAQQFSDYHSELNMSSLELGDSALYFCASSSLGGVYTIYFGEGSWLTVV.

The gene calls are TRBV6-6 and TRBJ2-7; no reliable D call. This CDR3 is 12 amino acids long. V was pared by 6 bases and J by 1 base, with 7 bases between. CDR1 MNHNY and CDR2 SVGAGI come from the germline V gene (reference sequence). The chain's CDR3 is CASSPMSYEQYF. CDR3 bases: TGTGCCAGCAGCCCCATGTCCTACGAGCAGTACTTC.

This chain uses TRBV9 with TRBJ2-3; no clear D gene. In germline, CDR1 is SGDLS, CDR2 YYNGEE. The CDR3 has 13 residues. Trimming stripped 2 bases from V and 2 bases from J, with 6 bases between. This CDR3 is CASSVTATDTQYF. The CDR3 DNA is TGTGCCAGCAGCGTGACTGCCACAGATACGCAGTATTTT.

The CDR3, as DNA: TGCGCCAGCAGCTTTACAGGGGGCGCAACCGGGGAGCTGTTTTTT. Protein sequence: CASSFTGGATGELFF. The V and J genes are TRBV5-1 and TRBJ2-2; 9 bases match TRBD1. V gave up 2 bases and J gave up 5 bases; unmatched junction bases: 4. Germline-derived CDR1 and CDR2 are SGHRS and YFSETQ. The length of the CDR3 is 15 residues.

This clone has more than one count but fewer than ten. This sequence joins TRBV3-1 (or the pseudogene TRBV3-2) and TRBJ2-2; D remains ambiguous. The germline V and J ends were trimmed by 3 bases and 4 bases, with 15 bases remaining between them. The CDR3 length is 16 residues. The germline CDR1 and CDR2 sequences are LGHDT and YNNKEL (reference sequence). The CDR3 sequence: CASSQSRPGGTGELFF. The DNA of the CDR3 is TGTGCCAGCAGCCAGAGTCGGCCAGGTGGCACCGGGGAGCTGTTTTTT.

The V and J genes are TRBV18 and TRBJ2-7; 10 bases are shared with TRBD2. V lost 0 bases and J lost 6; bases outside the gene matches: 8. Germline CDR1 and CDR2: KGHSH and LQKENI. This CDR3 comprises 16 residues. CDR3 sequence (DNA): TGTGCCAGCTCACCACCGAACCTAGCGGGAGAAGGCGAGCAGTACTTC. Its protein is CASSPPNLAGEGEQYF.